This T cell receptor beta chain comes out of a study of blood T cell repertoires in COVID-19. As for the study in general: The origin of the acute and convalescent COVID-19 samples was the United States, Italy and Spain. T cells, B-cell-depleted T cells, or PBMCs provided the cDNA or gDNA that served as material.

How the authors handled the data: How many nucleated cells were present was estimated from reference gene primer amplification. Only in-frame clones appear in the TCRdb table, and some are missing; sequencing was by immunoSEQ multiplex PCR. V, J and clone size are taken as reported in that table, and D and trimming were inferred from the DNA itself. The repertoire includes 120,000 or so clones, about nine tenths of them detected once, and about 4.5% sits in the top ten. The CDR3 is made up of 15 amino acids. Trimming at V came to 2 bases and at J to 8 bases, leaving 11 bases not matched to a gene. Germline assignment: CDR1 SGHAT and CDR2 FQNNGV.

Sequencing used peripheral blood. The gene calls are TRBV11-2 and TRBJ1-2; 7 nucleotides agree with TRBD1. The clonotype was recovered from a man in his forties with acute or convalescent COVID-19. CDR3 in DNA: TGTGCCAGCAGCTTACACCAACAGGGGTGGGGCGGCTACACCTTC. It codes for CASSLHQQGWGGYTF.